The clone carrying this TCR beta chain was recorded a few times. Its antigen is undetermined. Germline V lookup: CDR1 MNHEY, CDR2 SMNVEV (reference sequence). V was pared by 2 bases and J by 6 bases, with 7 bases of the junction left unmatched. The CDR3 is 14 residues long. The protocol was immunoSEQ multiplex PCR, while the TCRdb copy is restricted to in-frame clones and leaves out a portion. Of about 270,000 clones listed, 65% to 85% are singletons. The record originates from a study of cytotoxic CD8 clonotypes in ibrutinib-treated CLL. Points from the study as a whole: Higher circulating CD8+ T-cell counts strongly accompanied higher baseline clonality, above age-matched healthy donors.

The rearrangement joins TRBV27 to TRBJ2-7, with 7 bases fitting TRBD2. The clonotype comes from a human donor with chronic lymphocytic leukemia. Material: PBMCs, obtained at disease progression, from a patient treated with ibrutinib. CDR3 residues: CASSLHGEGSEQYF. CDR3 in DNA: TGTGCCAGCAGTTTACACGGGGAGGGTAGCGAGCAGTACTTC.